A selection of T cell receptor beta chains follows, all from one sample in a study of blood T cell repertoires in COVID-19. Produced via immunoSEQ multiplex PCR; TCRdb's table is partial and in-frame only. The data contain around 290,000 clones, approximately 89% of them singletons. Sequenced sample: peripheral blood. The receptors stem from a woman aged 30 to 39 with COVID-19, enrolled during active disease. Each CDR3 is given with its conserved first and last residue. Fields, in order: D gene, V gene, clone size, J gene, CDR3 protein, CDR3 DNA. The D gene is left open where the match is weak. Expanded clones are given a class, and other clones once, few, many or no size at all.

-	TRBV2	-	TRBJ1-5	CASSEGARNQPQHF	TGTGCCAGCAGTGAGGGGGCCCGCAATCAGCCCCAGCATTTT
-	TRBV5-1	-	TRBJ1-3	CASSLAGQTSGNTIYF	TGCGCCAGCAGCTTGGCCGGACAGACCTCTGGAAACACCATATATTTT
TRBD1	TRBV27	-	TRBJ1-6	CASRPGQGLNNSPLHF	TGTGCCAGCAGGCCGGGACAGGGCCTAAATAATTCACCCCTCCACTTT
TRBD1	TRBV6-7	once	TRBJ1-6	CASSPGQGPKINSPLHF	TGTGCCAGCAGTCCGGGACAGGGACCTAAAATAAATTCACCCCTCCACTTT
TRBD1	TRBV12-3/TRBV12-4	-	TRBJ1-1	CASTPQGAPEAFF	TGTGCCAGCACCCCGCAGGGGGCTCCTGAAGCTTTCTTT
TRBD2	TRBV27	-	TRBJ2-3	CASSFSGLAANTDTQYF	TGTGCCAGCAGTTTTTCGGGACTAGCGGCCAACACAGATACGCAGTATTTT
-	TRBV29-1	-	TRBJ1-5	CSARVDSSNQPQHF	TGCAGCGCCAGAGTCGACAGTAGCAATCAGCCCCAGCATTTT
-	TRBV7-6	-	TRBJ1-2	CASSPLAGLDYGYTF	TGTGCCAGCAGCCCTCTGGCGGGGCTGGACTATGGCTACACCTTC
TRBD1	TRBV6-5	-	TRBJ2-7	CASRRQGASVQYF	TGTGCCAGCAGACGACAGGGGGCGAGTGTGCAGTACTTC
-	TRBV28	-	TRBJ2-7	CASRASENSYEQYF	TGTGCCAGCAGGGCTAGCGAGAACTCCTACGAGCAGTACTTC
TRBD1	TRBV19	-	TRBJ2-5	CASSDRALQETQYF	TGTGCCAGTTCGGACAGGGCGTTACAAGAGACCCAGTACTTC
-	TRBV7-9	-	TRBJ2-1	CASSESGSMNEQFF	TGTGCCAGCAGCGAATCGGGAAGCATGAATGAGCAGTTCTTC
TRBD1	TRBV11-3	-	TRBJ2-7	CASSLGTGTEQYF	TGTGCCAGCAGCTTAGGGACAGGGACCGAGCAGTACTTC
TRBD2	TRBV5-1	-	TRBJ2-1	CASSPAGLAVNNEQFF	TGCGCCAGCAGCCCCGCGGGACTAGCAGTTAACAATGAGCAGTTCTTC
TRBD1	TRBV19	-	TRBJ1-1	CASSINRGGSTEAFF	TGTGCCAGTAGTATAAACAGGGGGGGAAGCACTGAAGCTTTCTTT
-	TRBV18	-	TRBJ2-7	CASSPEGVSYEQYF	TGTGCCAGCTCACCAGAGGGAGTCTCCTACGAGCAGTACTTC
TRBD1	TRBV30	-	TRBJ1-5	CAWSGPGGDNQPQHF	TGTGCCTGGAGTGGTCCAGGGGGAGACAATCAGCCCCAGCATTTT
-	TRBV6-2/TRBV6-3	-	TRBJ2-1	CASSSRSLYNEQFF	TGTGCCAGCAGTTCTCGGAGTCTCTACAATGAGCAGTTCTTC
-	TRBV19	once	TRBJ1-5	CASKNREHQPQHF	TGTGCCAGTAAAAACAGGGAGCATCAGCCCCAGCATTTT
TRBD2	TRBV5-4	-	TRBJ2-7	CASSSSAGASYEQYF	TGTGCCAGCAGCTCTTCTGCGGGAGCGTCCTACGAGCAGTACTTC
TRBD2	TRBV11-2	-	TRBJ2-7	CASSLAVTSGAWYEQYF	TGTGCCAGCAGCTTAGCAGTGACTAGCGGGGCGTGGTACGAGCAGTACTTC
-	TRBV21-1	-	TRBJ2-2	CASSTSETGELFF	TGTGCCAGCAGCACGAGCGAGACCGGGGAGCTGTTTTTT
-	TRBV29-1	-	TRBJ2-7	CSVAGDTYEQYF	TGCAGCGTTGCCGGGGATACCTACGAGCAGTACTTC
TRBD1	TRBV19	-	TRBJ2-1	CASTAMGTGSNREQFF	TGTGCCAGTACTGCCATGGGGACAGGGTCGAATCGTGAGCAGTTCTTC